This T cell receptor (beta chain) came from a study of cytomegalovirus exposure and HLA in healthy donors. Study results and limitations: V- and J-gene trimming of TCR beta was linked (in a later analysis) to a missense DCLRE1C variant. The likely origin of a cluster of highly shared sequence variants was a sequencing artifact.

PCR was performed using 60 Vbeta and 13 Jbeta primers. TCRdb's copy holds only in-frame clones and misses some; the assay was immunoSEQ multiplex PCR. Seen in this sample are some 43,000 clones; the ten most common clones hold approximately 1.7%. As to this clone: The antigen is undetermined.

The donors gave bone marrow, and they were healthy. The CDR3 sequence is 15 residues long. Looked up from germline, CDR1 is LNHNV and CDR2 is YYDKDF (reference sequence). Trimming left V 0 bases short and J 6 bases short, with 12 bases between. The chain is built from TRBV15 and TRBJ2-1; D may be TRBD1 (5 bases). The TCR originated in a woman aged 30 to 39 in good health and CMV-seronegative. What was sequenced was PBMCs. Here the CDR3 reads CATSRDRTRGNEQFF. The CDR3 bases are TGTGCCACCAGCAGAGATAGAACAAGGGGCAATGAGCAGTTCTTC.